This is a list of T cell receptor beta chains from one sample in a study of a mutant IDH1 vaccine in newly diagnosed glioma. Sequenced by immunoSEQ multiplex PCR; TCRdb stores in-frame clones only, minus some. Among 77,000 or so clones listed, approximately 85% were seen once. For these receptors, no antigen is known. Material: PBMCs, obtained from a glioma patient whose treatment included an IDH1 peptide vaccine. The receptors here all came from a woman in her 50s with glioma. Each CDR3 is given with its conserved first and last residue. Each record gives: D gene, clone size, V gene, J gene, CDR3 protein, CDR3 DNA. The D gene is left open where the match is weak. Not every row has a clone size; where given, it reads once, few, many or a size class.

d_call: TRBD1; clone_size: NA; v_call: TRBV27; j_call: TRBJ2-3; cdr3_aa: CASSFSGTGVTDTQYF; cdr3_nt: TGTGCCAGCAGTTTCTCCGGGACAGGGGTAACAGATACGCAGTATTTT
d_call: NA; clone_size: NA; v_call: TRBV5-1; j_call: TRBJ2-7; cdr3_aa: CASSSSGGYPYEQYF; cdr3_nt: TGCGCCAGCAGCTCCTCCGGAGGCTACCCCTACGAGCAGTACTTC
d_call: NA; clone_size: NA; v_call: TRBV30; j_call: TRBJ2-1; cdr3_aa: CAWGSQRLGEQFF; cdr3_nt: TGTGCCTGGGGGAGCCAGAGGCTTGGTGAGCAGTTCTTC
d_call: NA; clone_size: NA; v_call: TRBV30; j_call: TRBJ1-6; cdr3_aa: CAWSPQGGGSPLHF; cdr3_nt: TGTGCCTGGAGTCCCCAAGGTGGGGGATCACCCCTCCACTTT
d_call: TRBD2; clone_size: NA; v_call: TRBV7-7; j_call: TRBJ2-1; cdr3_aa: CASSPSPLAGGNEQFF; cdr3_nt: TGTGCTAGCAGCCCTAGTCCACTAGCGGGGGGTAATGAGCAGTTCTTC
d_call: TRBD1; clone_size: NA; v_call: TRBV7-8; j_call: TRBJ2-5; cdr3_aa: CASSLPGTGQETQYF; cdr3_nt: TGTGCCAGCAGCCTTCCCGGGACAGGGCAAGAGACCCAGTACTTC
d_call: NA; clone_size: NA; v_call: TRBV7-9; j_call: TRBJ1-2; cdr3_aa: CASSFRPLSNYGYTF; cdr3_nt: TGTGCCAGCAGCTTCCGCCCCCTGTCTAACTATGGCTACACCTTC
d_call: NA; clone_size: NA; v_call: TRBV5-1; j_call: TRBJ2-7; cdr3_aa: CASSVAGVRDEQYF; cdr3_nt: TGCGCCAGCAGCGTCGCAGGGGTGCGGGACGAGCAGTACTTC
d_call: TRBD1; clone_size: NA; v_call: TRBV18; j_call: TRBJ2-3; cdr3_aa: CASSPGTGTDTQYF; cdr3_nt: TGTGCCAGCTCACCTGGGACAGGGACAGATACGCAGTATTTT
d_call: TRBD2; clone_size: NA; v_call: TRBV28; j_call: TRBJ2-5; cdr3_aa: CASSLSGTGETQYF; cdr3_nt: TGTGCCAGCAGTCTTAGCGGGACGGGAGAGACCCAGTACTTC
d_call: NA; clone_size: NA; v_call: TRBV7-3; j_call: TRBJ2-1; cdr3_aa: CASGFSYNEQFF; cdr3_nt: TGTGCCAGCGGGTTCTCCTACAATGAGCAGTTCTTC
d_call: NA; clone_size: NA; v_call: TRBV5-4; j_call: TRBJ2-1; cdr3_aa: CASSLVGGGTYNEQFF; cdr3_nt: TGTGCCAGCAGCTTGGTGGGGGGAGGCACCTACAATGAGCAGTTCTTC
d_call: NA; clone_size: NA; v_call: TRBV4-1; j_call: TRBJ1-4; cdr3_aa: CASSLTGRDEKLFF; cdr3_nt: TGCGCCAGCAGCCTTACGGGACGAGATGAAAAACTGTTTTTT
d_call: TRBD2; clone_size: NA; v_call: TRBV10-2; j_call: TRBJ2-5; cdr3_aa: CASSALPSGLGEETQYF; cdr3_nt: TGCGCCAGCAGTGCGCTCCCTAGCGGACTCGGGGAAGAGACCCAGTACTTC
d_call: TRBD1; clone_size: NA; v_call: TRBV7-2; j_call: TRBJ1-3; cdr3_aa: CASSKRGLGGNTIYF; cdr3_nt: TGTGCCAGCAGCAAGAGGGGGCTCGGGGGAAACACCATATATTTT
d_call: TRBD2; clone_size: NA; v_call: TRBV5-1; j_call: TRBJ2-2; cdr3_aa: CASSFSGSRNTGELFF; cdr3_nt: TGCGCCAGCAGCTTTAGCGGGAGTAGGAACACCGGGGAGCTGTTTTTT
d_call: TRBD2; clone_size: NA; v_call: TRBV5-4; j_call: TRBJ2-3; cdr3_aa: CASSLKAGGGADTQYF; cdr3_nt: TGTGCCAGCAGCCTCAAAGCGGGAGGAGGGGCAGATACGCAGTATTTT
d_call: TRBD1; clone_size: NA; v_call: TRBV2; j_call: TRBJ2-7; cdr3_aa: CATYRDRGIHEQYF; cdr3_nt: TGTGCCACCTACCGGGACAGGGGTATCCACGAGCAGTACTTC
d_call: TRBD2; clone_size: once; v_call: TRBV6-1; j_call: TRBJ2-3; cdr3_aa: CASRGGGASTDTQYF; cdr3_nt: TGTGCCAGCAGGGGCGGGGGGGCCAGCACAGATACGCAGTATTTT
d_call: NA; clone_size: NA; v_call: TRBV2; j_call: TRBJ1-2; cdr3_aa: CASSEQGAMTNGYTF; cdr3_nt: TGTGCCAGCAGTGAACAGGGAGCAATGACTAATGGCTACACCTTC
d_call: TRBD1; clone_size: NA; v_call: TRBV28; j_call: TRBJ2-3; cdr3_aa: CASSPPPGGRSDTQYF; cdr3_nt: TGTGCCAGCAGTCCTCCCCCAGGGGGCAGGTCAGATACGCAGTATTTT
d_call: NA; clone_size: NA; v_call: TRBV28; j_call: TRBJ1-3; cdr3_aa: CASSLLTGNSGNTIYF; cdr3_nt: TGTGCCAGCAGTTTATTAACAGGGAACTCTGGAAACACCATATATTTT
d_call: NA; clone_size: NA; v_call: TRBV6-1; j_call: TRBJ1-1; cdr3_aa: CASSVLGARAEAFF; cdr3_nt: TGTGCCAGCAGTGTACTGGGGGCGCGGGCTGAAGCTTTCTTT
d_call: TRBD1; clone_size: NA; v_call: TRBV19; j_call: TRBJ1-1; cdr3_aa: CASKGQVGANTEAFF; cdr3_nt: TGTGCCAGCAAGGGACAGGTAGGAGCTAACACTGAAGCTTTCTTT
d_call: NA; clone_size: NA; v_call: TRBV6-1; j_call: TRBJ2-2; cdr3_aa: CAGRLAGELFF; cdr3_nt: TGTGCCGGCAGACTAGCCGGGGAGCTGTTTTTT
d_call: NA; clone_size: NA; v_call: TRBV28; j_call: TRBJ2-7; cdr3_aa: CASNPAGQGYEQYF; cdr3_nt: TGTGCCAGCAACCCGGCGGGGCAAGGCTACGAGCAGTACTTC
d_call: TRBD2; clone_size: NA; v_call: TRBV29-1; j_call: TRBJ2-7; cdr3_aa: CSVVTSGRSYEQYF; cdr3_nt: TGCAGCGTTGTCACTAGCGGGAGAAGCTACGAGCAGTACTTC
d_call: NA; clone_size: once; v_call: TRBV11-2; j_call: TRBJ2-7; cdr3_aa: CASSLVSYEQYF; cdr3_nt: TGTGCCAGCAGCTTAGTGTCCTACGAGCAGTACTTC
d_call: TRBD2; clone_size: NA; v_call: TRBV28; j_call: TRBJ2-3; cdr3_aa: CASSFLPSGRAPDTQYF; cdr3_nt: TGTGCCAGCAGTTTCCTTCCTAGCGGGAGGGCCCCAGATACGCAGTATTTT
d_call: TRBD2; clone_size: NA; v_call: TRBV4-2; j_call: TRBJ2-5; cdr3_aa: CASSQGLAGEEETQYF; cdr3_nt: TGTGCCAGCAGCCAAGGACTAGCGGGAGAGGAGGAGACCCAGTACTTC
d_call: NA; clone_size: NA; v_call: TRBV27; j_call: TRBJ2-7; cdr3_aa: CASSLARTYEQYF; cdr3_nt: TGTGCCAGCAGTTTGGCCAGGACCTACGAGCAGTACTTC
d_call: TRBD1; clone_size: once; v_call: TRBV10-3; j_call: TRBJ1-2; cdr3_aa: CAISGQGASGYGYTF; cdr3_nt: TGTGCCATCAGCGGACAGGGGGCATCTGGATATGGCTACACCTTC
d_call: TRBD1; clone_size: NA; v_call: TRBV7-8; j_call: TRBJ2-2; cdr3_aa: CASRLGGQGTGELFF; cdr3_nt: TGTGCCAGCAGGTTGGGGGGACAGGGCACCGGGGAGCTGTTTTTT
d_call: TRBD1; clone_size: NA; v_call: TRBV5-6; j_call: TRBJ2-7; cdr3_aa: CASSGQGVEQYF; cdr3_nt: TGTGCCAGCAGCGGACAGGGGGTCGAGCAGTACTTC
d_call: NA; clone_size: NA; v_call: TRBV9; j_call: TRBJ2-2; cdr3_aa: CASSDTTGATGELFF; cdr3_nt: TGTGCCAGCAGCGACACGACAGGCGCCACCGGGGAGCTGTTTTTT
d_call: NA; clone_size: NA; v_call: TRBV28; j_call: TRBJ2-1; cdr3_aa: CASSPWQAASNEQFF; cdr3_nt: TGTGCCAGCAGCCCCTGGCAGGCAGCGAGCAATGAGCAGTTCTTC
d_call: TRBD2; clone_size: NA; v_call: TRBV5-1; j_call: TRBJ2-7; cdr3_aa: CASSLRAGGRAAREQYF; cdr3_nt: TGCGCCAGCAGCTTGCGAGCTGGCGGGAGGGCGGCCCGCGAGCAGTACTTC
d_call: NA; clone_size: NA; v_call: TRBV19; j_call: TRBJ1-1; cdr3_aa: CASSQTGGEAFF; cdr3_nt: TGTGCCAGTAGTCAGACAGGAGGTGAAGCTTTCTTT
d_call: NA; clone_size: NA; v_call: TRBV27; j_call: TRBJ1-1; cdr3_aa: CASSSRMNTEAFF; cdr3_nt: TGTGCCAGCAGTAGCCGGATGAACACTGAAGCTTTCTTT
d_call: TRBD1; clone_size: NA; v_call: TRBV29-1; j_call: TRBJ2-6; cdr3_aa: CSVEDLRTGRTSGTGANVLTF; cdr3_nt: TGCAGCGTTGAAGATCTCAGGACAGGGCGTACCTCAGGCACTGGGGCCAACGTCCTGACTTTC
d_call: NA; clone_size: NA; v_call: TRBV7-8; j_call: TRBJ1-1; cdr3_aa: CASSFRIGNTEAFF; cdr3_nt: TGTGCCAGCAGCTTCCGGATCGGGAACACTGAAGCTTTCTTT
d_call: TRBD2; clone_size: NA; v_call: TRBV6-6; j_call: TRBJ2-7; cdr3_aa: CASSSGTSYEQYF; cdr3_nt: TGTGCCAGCAGCTCCGGGACTAGCTACGAGCAGTACTTC
d_call: NA; clone_size: once; v_call: TRBV28; j_call: TRBJ2-6; cdr3_aa: CASSLSTASSGANVLTF; cdr3_nt: TGTGCCAGCAGTTTGTCGACAGCCAGCTCTGGGGCCAACGTCCTGACTTTC
d_call: TRBD2; clone_size: NA; v_call: TRBV6-5; j_call: TRBJ2-2; cdr3_aa: CASSYWAGGNTGELFF; cdr3_nt: TGTGCCAGCAGTTACTGGGCGGGAGGGAACACCGGGGAGCTGTTTTTT
d_call: NA; clone_size: few; v_call: TRBV5-1; j_call: TRBJ2-7; cdr3_aa: CASSTGGRAYEQYF; cdr3_nt: TGCGCCAGCAGCACAGGGGGGAGGGCCTACGAGCAGTACTTC
d_call: TRBD1; clone_size: NA; v_call: TRBV9; j_call: TRBJ2-7; cdr3_aa: CASSAYRDRVHEQYF; cdr3_nt: TGTGCCAGCAGCGCATACCGGGACAGGGTTCACGAGCAGTACTTC
d_call: NA; clone_size: NA; v_call: TRBV4-1; j_call: TRBJ1-4; cdr3_aa: CASSQDKTRMANEKLFF; cdr3_nt: TGCGCCAGCAGCCAAGATAAGACGAGGATGGCTAATGAAAAACTGTTTTTT
d_call: TRBD2; clone_size: NA; v_call: TRBV9; j_call: TRBJ2-5; cdr3_aa: CASSVGKGLAQETQYF; cdr3_nt: TGTGCCAGCAGCGTCGGTAAGGGACTAGCCCAAGAGACCCAGTACTTC
d_call: TRBD1; clone_size: NA; v_call: TRBV29-1; j_call: TRBJ1-3; cdr3_aa: CSVVSVPRQGSGNTIYF; cdr3_nt: TGCAGCGTTGTTTCCGTACCGAGACAGGGCTCTGGAAACACCATATATTTT
d_call: NA; clone_size: few; v_call: TRBV4-1; j_call: TRBJ1-1; cdr3_aa: CASSQDRGLEAFF; cdr3_nt: TGCGCCAGCAGCCAAGATCGAGGGTTAGAAGCTTTCTTT
d_call: TRBD2; clone_size: NA; v_call: TRBV29-1; j_call: TRBJ2-1; cdr3_aa: CSGGLYNEQFF; cdr3_nt: TGCAGCGGGGGACTATACAATGAGCAGTTCTTC
d_call: TRBD2; clone_size: NA; v_call: TRBV6-6; j_call: TRBJ2-7; cdr3_aa: CASSYGLAAYEQYF; cdr3_nt: TGTGCCAGCAGTTACGGACTAGCGGCCTACGAGCAGTACTTC
d_call: TRBD2; clone_size: NA; v_call: TRBV28; j_call: TRBJ2-2; cdr3_aa: CASSPGPALGGLAGGRDTGELFF; cdr3_nt: TGTGCCAGCAGTCCGGGCCCGGCTCTGGGGGGACTAGCGGGAGGGCGGGACACCGGGGAGCTGTTTTTT
d_call: TRBD1; clone_size: NA; v_call: TRBV28; j_call: TRBJ2-5; cdr3_aa: CASSLLDRGKTQYF; cdr3_nt: TGTGCCAGCAGTTTATTAGACAGGGGAAAGACCCAGTACTTC
d_call: NA; clone_size: NA; v_call: TRBV10-3; j_call: TRBJ2-7; cdr3_aa: CAISEINGTHYEQYF; cdr3_nt: TGTGCCATCAGTGAAATTAACGGGACGCACTACGAGCAGTACTTC
d_call: TRBD1; clone_size: NA; v_call: TRBV19; j_call: TRBJ2-7; cdr3_aa: CATGTGGTYEQYF; cdr3_nt: TGTGCCACCGGGACAGGGGGAACCTACGAGCAGTACTTC
d_call: TRBD2; clone_size: NA; v_call: TRBV4-2; j_call: TRBJ2-6; cdr3_aa: CASSLGGSEANVLTF; cdr3_nt: TGTGCCAGCAGCCTCGGGGGGTCTGAGGCCAACGTCCTGACTTTC
d_call: NA; clone_size: NA; v_call: TRBV6-5; j_call: TRBJ1-3; cdr3_aa: CATCSVGAGNTIYF; cdr3_nt: TGTGCCACATGTTCCGTGGGGGCTGGAAACACCATATATTTT
d_call: NA; clone_size: NA; v_call: TRBV27; j_call: TRBJ1-6; cdr3_aa: CASSFTGSDSPLHF; cdr3_nt: TGTGCCAGCAGTTTCACAGGGTCGGATTCACCCCTCCACTTT